The 24 T cell receptor beta chains presented below share a single source sample, sequenced in a study of OX40 agonist ivuxolimab in advanced cancers. Using immunoSEQ multiplex PCR, the repertoire was profiled, and TCRdb retains in-frame clones only, with some absent. Of 70,000 to 80,000 clones listed, 88% are singletons. Sequences were derived from CD4+ or CD8+ T cells sorted from blood, sampled in a trial of the OX40 agonist ivuxolimab. The source is an adult with an advanced solid tumor such as melanoma, head and neck, liver or kidney cancer.

The rearrangement joins TRBV28 to TRBJ1-2, with TRBD1 matching over 8 bases. The CDR3 is made up of 13 amino acids. Germline-derived CDR1 and CDR2 are MDHEN and SYDVKM. The V and J ends lost 6 bases and 2 bases, in that order; junction bases with no gene match: 2. CDR3 region: CASRTGANYGYTF. CDR3 DNA: TGTGCCAGCAGGACAGGGGCAAACTATGGCTACACCTTC.

The rearrangement uses TRBV4-1 and TRBJ2-1, with 9 nucleotides matching TRBD2. The trim removed 0 bases at V and 0 bases at J, leaving 12 bases unmatched. Germline V gene sequence: CDR1 MGHRA, CDR2 YSYEKL. The CDR3 is 20 residues long. CDR3 amino acids: CASSQEFLAGRLSSYNEQFF. In nucleotides, the CDR3 is TGCGCCAGCAGCCAAGAGTTCCTAGCGGGACGACTTAGCTCCTACAATGAGCAGTTCTTC.

This chain links TRBV2 with TRBJ2-7, with D tentatively TRBD2 (5 bases). Trimming removed 7 bases at V and 6 bases at J, with 19 bases between. Germline V gene sequence: CDR1 SNHLY, CDR2 FYNNEI. CDR3 length: 14 residues. CDR3 in amino acids: CASTTMAGRAEQYF. CDR3 nucleotide sequence: TGTGCCAGCACGACCATGGCGGGTCGCGCCGAGCAGTACTTC.

This chain links TRBV10-3 with TRBJ2-1; 10 positions match TRBD2. The CDR3 is 15 residues long. V lost 3 bases, J lost 6 bases, and 5 bases stayed unmatched. The germline gives CDR1 ENHRY, CDR2 SYGVKD. CDR3 in amino acids: CAISEASGSANEQFF. The DNA of the CDR3 is TGTGCCATCAGTGAAGCTAGCGGGAGCGCCAATGAGCAGTTCTTC.

The rearrangement joins TRBV2 to TRBJ1-5, with D uncertain. From germline, CDR1 is SNHLY and CDR2 FYNNEI. Trimming cost V 0 bases and J 5 bases, with 8 bases left between them. The CDR3 length is 14 residues. The CDR3 nucleotides read TGTGCCAGCAGTGAAGCTAATCGTTATCAGCCCCAGCATTTT. It specifies CASSEANRYQPQHF.

The V gene is TRBV27, the J gene TRBJ1-2; D perhaps matches TRBD1 (6 bases). The length of the CDR3 is 14 residues. Germline V CDR1 and CDR2: MNHEY, SMNVEV (reference sequence). V dropped 8 bases and J dropped 1 base, with 14 bases sitting between them. The CDR3 region is CASGYRAINYGYTF. For the CDR3, the DNA is TGTGCCAGCGGATACAGGGCAATTAACTATGGCTACACCTTC.

The chain couples TRBV30 to TRBJ2-7; D gene ambiguous. The CDR3 is made up of 13 amino acids. Germline lookup yields CDR1 GTSNPN and CDR2 SVGIG (reference sequence). The V end lost 0 bases, the J end lost 0 bases, and 6 bases lay between the germline ends. As DNA, the CDR3 is TGTGCCTGGAGTGTCCTCCGCTCCTACGAGCAGTACTTC. As protein: CAWSVLRSYEQYF. The whole variable domain, filled in from reference TRBV30 and TRBJ2-7, reads SQTIHQWPATLVQPVGSPLSLECTVEGTSNPNLYWYRQAAGRGLQLLFYSVGIGQISSEVPQNLSASRPQDRQFILSSKKLLLSDSGFYLCAWSVLRSYEQYFGPGTRLTVT.

This chain links TRBV19 with TRBJ1-1; D remains ambiguous. Trimming cost V 3 bases and J 2 bases, with 10 bases left between them. The CDR3 has 14 residues. The germline CDR1 and CDR2 sequences are LNHDA and SQIVND (reference sequence). CDR3: CASSISGRNTEAFF. The CDR3 DNA reads as TGTGCCAGTAGTATTTCCGGCCGAAACACTGAAGCTTTCTTT.

The chain carries TRBV5-1 and TRBJ2-3, with 12 bases matching TRBD2. Germline V CDR1 and CDR2: SGHRS, YFSETQ. The V segment lost 6 bases and the J segment 3 bases; nucleotides outside the gene matches: 2. The CDR3 is 14 residues long. The chain's CDR3 is CASTGTSGTDTQYF. The CDR3 region has the DNA TGCGCCAGCACCGGGACTAGCGGGACAGATACGCAGTATTTT.

This sequence joins TRBV2 and TRBJ1-4, with D maybe TRBD1 (6 bases). Trimming shortened V by 10 bases and J by 5 bases, and 14 bases separated the two germline ends. This CDR3 has 13 amino acids. CDR1 and CDR2 from the germline V gene are SNHLY and FYNNEI. CDR3: CATDPGTNEKLFF. CDR3 nucleotides: TGTGCCACAGACCCCGGGACAAATGAAAAACTGTTTTTT.

This rearrangement joins TRBV19 to TRBJ2-7, with D perhaps TRBD1 (6 bases). CDR1 is LNHDA, CDR2 SQIVND, per germline (reference sequence). V lost 6 bases and J 6 bases, leaving 18 bases between the germline ends. This CDR3 contains 14 residues. The CDR3 spells CASSITGTRSEQYF. The DNA for the CDR3 is TGTGCCAGTAGCATCACCGGGACAAGAAGCGAGCAGTACTTC. Looking up the rest from reference TRBV19 and TRBJ2-7 gives the full variable domain: DGGITQSPKYLFRKEGQNVTLSCEQNLNHDAMYWYRQDPGQGLRLIYYSQIVNDFQKGDIAEGYSVSREKKESFPLTVTSAQKNPTAFYLCASSITGTRSEQYFGPGTRLTVT.

Here the CDR3 reads CASSLGLAGDTQYF. CDR3 in DNA: TGTGCCAGCAGCTTAGGTCTAGCGGGAGATACGCAGTATTTT. This rearrangement joins TRBV7-2 to TRBJ2-3; TRBD2 matches 8 bases. V trimming: 1 base; J trimming: 5 bases; junction bases outside the gene matches: 2. There are 14 residues in the CDR3. Germline-derived CDR1 and CDR2 are SGHTA and FQGNSA.

This chain uses TRBV6-6 with TRBJ2-7; D uncertain. Germline values: CDR1 MNHNY, CDR2 SVGAGI (reference sequence). This CDR3 comprises 14 residues. V was cut by 7 bases and J by 6 bases, with 19 bases left in between. CDR3 loop: CASKDDGSRFEQYF. The CDR3 DNA reads TGTGCCAGCAAGGACGACGGCAGCCGGTTCGAGCAGTACTTC.

This clone was observed a single time. The chain employs TRBV4-2 and TRBJ2-2; D gene unclear. This CDR3 spans 15 amino acids. Germline V CDR1 and CDR2: LGHNA, YNFKEQ. Trimming cost V 4 bases and J 4 bases, with 13 bases left between them. Here the CDR3 DNA reads TGTGCCAGCAGCCTCCCCACAGCGACCACCGGGGAGCTGTTTTTT. Translating it yields CASSLPTATTGELFF.

The chain couples TRBV28 to TRBJ1-5; TRBD1 matches 11 bases. Germline CDR1 reads MDHEN; CDR2 reads SYDVKM. With 8 bases clipped from V and 0 bases from J, the junction kept 6 bases outside the gene matches. There are 16 residues in the CDR3. CDR3 bases: TGTGCCAGCCGGACAGGGGGCACAAATAGCAATCAGCCCCAGCATTTT. Amino acid sequence: CASRTGGTNSNQPQHF.

This chain links TRBV19 with TRBJ2-6; D not resolved. Germline V gene data show CDR1 as LNHDA and CDR2 as SQIVND (reference sequence). The CDR3 is 13 residues long. Deletions cut 6 bases from V and 2 bases from J, with 5 bases between. The DNA of the CDR3 is TGTGCCAGTAGCCCGACTGGGGCCAACGTCCTGACTTTC. Protein: CASSPTGANVLTF.

The chain links TRBV4-1 to TRBJ1-5; 8 bases map to TRBD1. J was trimmed by 6 bases and V by 1 base; bases with no gene match: 8. Looked up from germline, CDR1 is MGHRA and CDR2 is YSYEKL. The CDR3 extends over 16 amino acids. CDR3 nucleotides: TGCGCCAGCAGCCAAGTCTCCAGGGGGCCTCGTCAGCCCCAGCATTTT. Its protein is CASSQVSRGPRQPQHF.

The chain links TRBV7-6 to TRBJ2-1, with 13 bases identical to TRBD2. CDR1 is SGHVS, CDR2 FNYEAQ, per germline. V lost 5 bases and J lost 9; bases outside the gene matches: 16. This CDR3 spans 18 amino acids. The CDR3 here is CASSESKLAGGRGSEQFF. The CDR3 bases are TGTGCCAGCAGCGAAAGCAAACTAGCGGGAGGGCGGGGTAGTGAGCAGTTCTTC.

The chain is built from TRBV28 and TRBJ2-7; 12 bases fit TRBD2. The V segment lost 5 bases and the J segment 6 bases; nucleotides outside the gene matches: 8. Germline V lookup: CDR1 MDHEN, CDR2 SYDVKM. The length of the CDR3 is 15 residues. CDR3 protein: CASSISTSGRSEQYF. The CDR3 DNA reads TGTGCCAGCAGTATATCGACTAGCGGGAGATCCGAGCAGTACTTC.

The chain has TRBV6-6 and TRBJ2-1; tentative D call: TRBD2 (7 bases). V was pared by 2 bases and J by 6 bases, with 17 bases between. Germline lookup yields CDR1 MNHNY and CDR2 SVGAGI (reference sequence). CDR3 length equals 16 residues. CDR3 amino acids: CASSYGGGRRGNEQFF. CDR3 nucleotides: TGTGCCAGCAGTTACGGGGGGGGGCGCCGAGGCAATGAGCAGTTCTTC.

This clone is a singleton in its sample. The chain recombines TRBV5-5 with TRBJ2-7; D unclear. Trimming removed 0 bases from V and 5 bases from J, with 6 bases in between. The germline V gene encodes CDR1 SGHKS and CDR2 YYEKEE (reference sequence). The CDR3 is 12 amino acids. The CDR3 protein is CASSLVWDEQYF. The CDR3 DNA sequence: TGTGCCAGCAGCTTGGTGTGGGACGAGCAGTACTTC.

V usage is TRBV19 and J usage is TRBJ2-3; 7 bases line up with TRBD1. CDR1 and CDR2 (germline): LNHDA, SQIVND (reference sequence). This CDR3 comprises 15 residues. With V trimmed by 9 bases and J by 3 bases, 12 bases remained unmatched. The CDR3 protein is CASGRQGFETDTQYF. The CDR3 coding sequence is TGTGCCAGCGGACGACAGGGTTTTGAGACAGATACGCAGTATTTT.

V and J are TRBV7-2 and TRBJ2-1; weak D call: TRBD2 (6 bases). V lost 5 bases, J lost 8 bases, and 19 bases lay in between. This CDR3 has 15 amino acids. The germline CDR1 and CDR2 sequences are SGHTA and FQGNSA. CDR3 nucleotide sequence: TGTGCCAGCAGCGGAAGGTCGGGAGTCATGGATGAGCAGTTCTTC. It encodes CASSGRSGVMDEQFF.

Concerning this clone: Additional DNA sequences in this sample encode the identical CDR3. The chain recombines TRBV6-1 with TRBJ1-2, with unresolved D. CDR3 size: 13 residues. Between the trimmed V and J ends, which lost 0 bases and 4 bases, there was a span of 6 bases. Germline V lookup: CDR1 MNHNS, CDR2 SASEGT. CDR3 in amino acids: CASSEAGGYGYTF. The DNA of the CDR3 is TGTGCCAGCAGTGAAGCGGGAGGCTATGGCTACACCTTC.